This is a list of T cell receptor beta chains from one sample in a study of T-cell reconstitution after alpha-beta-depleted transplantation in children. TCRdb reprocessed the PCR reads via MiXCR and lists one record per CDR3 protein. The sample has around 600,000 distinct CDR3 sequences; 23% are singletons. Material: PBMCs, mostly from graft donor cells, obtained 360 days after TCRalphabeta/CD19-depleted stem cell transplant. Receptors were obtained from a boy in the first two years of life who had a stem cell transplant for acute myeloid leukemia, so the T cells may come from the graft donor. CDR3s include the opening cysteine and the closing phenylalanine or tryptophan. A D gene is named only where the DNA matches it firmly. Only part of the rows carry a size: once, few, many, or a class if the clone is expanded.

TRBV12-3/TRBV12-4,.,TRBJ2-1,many,CASSFTEQFF,TGTGCCAGCAGTTTCACTGAGCAGTTCTTC
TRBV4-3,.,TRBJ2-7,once,CASSQEIQGVYEQYF,TGCGCCAGCAGCCAAGAAATACAGGGAGTCTACGAGCAGTACTTC
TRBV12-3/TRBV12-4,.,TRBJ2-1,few,CATSMPGGPSSYNEQFF,TGTGCCACCAGTATGCCCGGGGGGCCTAGCTCCTACAATGAGCAGTTCTTC
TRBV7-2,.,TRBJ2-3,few,CASSLVHTQYF,TGTGCCAGCAGCTTAGTCCATACGCAGTATTTT
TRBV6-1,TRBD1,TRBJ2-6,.,CASSVDRAGANVLTF,TGTGCCAGCTCGGTCGACAGGGCTGGGGCCAACGTCCTGACTTTC
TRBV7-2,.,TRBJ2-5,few,CASSGGWETQYF,TGTGCCAGCAGCGGAGGATGGGAGACCCAGTACTTC
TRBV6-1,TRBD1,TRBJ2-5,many,CASLPLGQNRGKETQYF,TGTGCCAGCCTCCCACTGGGGCAGAACAGGGGGAAAGAGACCCAGTACTTC
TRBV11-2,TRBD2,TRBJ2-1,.,CASSLVRAGGGFYNEQFF,TGTGCCAGCAGCTTAGTCCGAGCGGGGGGCGGGTTCTACAATGAGCAGTTCTTC
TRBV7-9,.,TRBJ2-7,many,CASSLAQMDEQYF,TGTGCCAGCAGCTTAGCGCAGATGGACGAGCAGTACTTC
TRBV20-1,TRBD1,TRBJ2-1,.,CSGPPPAGQGAGEQFF,TGCAGTGGCCCCCCGCCGGCGGGACAGGGGGCAGGTGAGCAGTTCTTC
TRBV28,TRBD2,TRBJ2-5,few,CASSLRTSGGARSETQYF,TGTGCCAGCAGTTTACGGACTAGCGGGGGGGCGCGCTCCGAGACCCAGTACTTC
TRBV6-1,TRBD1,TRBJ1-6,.,CASMLSGQGISPLHF,TGTGCCAGCATGCTATCTGGACAGGGAATTTCACCCCTCCACTTT
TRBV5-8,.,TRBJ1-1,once,CASSLVGFATEAFF,TGTGCCAGCAGCTTGGTGGGATTTGCGACTGAAGCTTTCTTT
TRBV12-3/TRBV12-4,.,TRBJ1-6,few,CASSGGPRLSSPLHF,TGTGCCAGCAGTGGGGGACCGCGATTATCCTCACCCCTCCACTTT
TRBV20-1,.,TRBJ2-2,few,CSARDSGAPGELFF,TGCAGTGCTAGAGATTCCGGGGCTCCCGGGGAGCTGTTTTTT
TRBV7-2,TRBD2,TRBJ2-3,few,CASSLVSGGSDTQYF,TGTGCCAGCAGCTTAGTTAGCGGGGGATCAGATACGCAGTATTTT
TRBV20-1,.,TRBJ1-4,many,CSARHQNEKLFF,TGCAGTGCTAGACACCAGAATGAAAAACTGTTTTTT
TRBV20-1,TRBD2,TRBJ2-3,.,CRAGGPGTDTQYF,TGCAGAGCGGGGGGGCCGGGCACAGATACGCAGTATTTT
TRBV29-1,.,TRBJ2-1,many,CSVDGTNVRNEQFF,TGCAGCGTTGACGGGACAAATGTGAGGAATGAGCAGTTCTTC
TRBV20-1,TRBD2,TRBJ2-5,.,CSALRTSGGAEEETQYF,TGCAGTGCTCTCCGGACTAGCGGGGGGGCCGAGGAAGAGACCCAGTACTTC
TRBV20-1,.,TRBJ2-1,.,CSASPGGPYNEQFF,TGCAGTGCCTCCCCGGGGGGCCCATACAATGAGCAGTTCTTC
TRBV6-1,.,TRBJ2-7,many,CASSPTGSYEQYF,TGTGCCAGCAGCCCAACGGGCTCCTACGAGCAGTACTTC
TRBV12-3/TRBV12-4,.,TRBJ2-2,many,CASTPGPMNTGELFF,TGTGCCAGCACACCGGGACCAATGAACACCGGGGAGCTGTTTTTT
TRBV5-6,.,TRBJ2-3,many,CASSFQGDTQYF,TGTGCCAGCAGCTTTCAGGGGGATACGCAGTATTTT
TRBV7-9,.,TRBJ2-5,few,CASSLTLREQETQYF,TGTGCCAGCAGCTTAACTCTGAGGGAACAAGAGACCCAGTACTTC
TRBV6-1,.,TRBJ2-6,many,CASSAARGPNVLTF,TGTGCCAGCAGTGCGGCTAGGGGTCCCAACGTCCTGACTTTC
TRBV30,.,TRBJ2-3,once,CAWSVGGDTQYF,TGTGCCTGGAGTGTAGGGGGAGATACGCAGTATTTT
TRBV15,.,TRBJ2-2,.,CATSRGHLTGELFF,TGTGCCACCAGCAGAGGACACCTCACCGGGGAGCTGTTTTTT
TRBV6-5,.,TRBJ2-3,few,CASSYSIGGPRSSAHF,TGTGCCAGCAGTTACTCTATCGGGGGGCCGAGATCTTCTGCCCATTTT
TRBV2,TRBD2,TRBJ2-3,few,CASSIGLAPRTDTQYF,TGTGCCAGCAGTATTGGACTAGCGCCCCGCACAGATACGCAGTATTTT
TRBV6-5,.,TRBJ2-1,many,CASRADHGADEQFF,TGTGCCAGCAGGGCGGACCATGGAGCGGATGAGCAGTTCTTC
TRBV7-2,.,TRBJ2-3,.,CASSLLKGVRTDTQYF,TGTGCCAGCAGCTTACTAAAGGGGGTCCGGACAGATACGCAGTATTTT